This T cell receptor (beta chain) was retrieved from a study of blood T cell repertoires in COVID-19. About the research overall: Sites across the United States, Italy and Spain contributed samples from acute and convalescent COVID-19. PBMCs, B-cell-depleted T cells, or T cells provided the cDNA or gDNA that made up the material.

V gave up 2 bases and J gave up 4 bases; unmatched junction bases: 8. Germline V gives CDR1 SGHNT, CDR2 YYREEE (reference sequence). This CDR3 comprises 15 residues. Authors' processing steps: Reference gene primers were amplified, and this amplification served to estimate nucleated cell counts. The data were produced by immunoSEQ multiplex PCR, yet TCRdb's version contains in-frame clones alone and is incomplete. The D gene and trimming were derived from the DNA, and the V and J assignments and clone size from that table. The profile shows 150,000 to 200,000 clones, 87% of them singletons. Sequencing was carried out using peripheral blood. This clonotype was sampled from a man aged 60-69 years with active or convalescent COVID-19. The chain couples TRBV5-4 to TRBJ2-5; the match to TRBD2 covers 7 bases. CDR3 loop: CASSLSGLKGETQYF. Here the CDR3 DNA reads TGTGCCAGCAGCTTATCGGGACTAAAAGGAGAGACCCAGTACTTC.